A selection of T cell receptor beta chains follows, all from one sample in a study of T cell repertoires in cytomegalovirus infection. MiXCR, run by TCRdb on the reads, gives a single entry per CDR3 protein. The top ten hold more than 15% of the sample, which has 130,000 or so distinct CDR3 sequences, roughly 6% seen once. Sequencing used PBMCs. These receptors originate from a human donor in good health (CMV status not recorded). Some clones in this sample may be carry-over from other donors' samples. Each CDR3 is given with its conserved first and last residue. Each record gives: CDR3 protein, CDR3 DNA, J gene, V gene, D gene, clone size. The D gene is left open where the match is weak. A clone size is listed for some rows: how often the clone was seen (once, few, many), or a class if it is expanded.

cdr3_aa: CAISQGVDEQYF; cdr3_nt: TGTGCCATCTCTCAGGGGGTTGACGAGCAGTACTTC; j_call: TRBJ2-7; v_call: TRBV10-3; d_call: TRBD1; clone_size: many
cdr3_aa: CASSIIRDSLYEQYF; cdr3_nt: TGTGCCAGCAGCATAATCCGGGACAGCTTATACGAGCAGTACTTC; j_call: TRBJ2-7; v_call: TRBV11-2; d_call: TRBD1; clone_size: many
cdr3_aa: CASSPSSGVSREQFF; cdr3_nt: TGTGCCAGCAGTCCGAGTAGCGGGGTGAGTCGGGAGCAGTTCTTC; j_call: TRBJ2-1; v_call: TRBV28; d_call: TRBD2; clone_size: NA
cdr3_aa: CASSVQAPGELFF; cdr3_nt: TGTGCCAGCAGTGTTCAGGCTCCCGGGGAGCTGTTTTTT; j_call: TRBJ2-2; v_call: TRBV2; d_call: NA; clone_size: many
cdr3_aa: CASSQDSGSSYNSPLHF; cdr3_nt: TGTGCCAGCAGCCAAGATTCAGGTTCCTCCTATAATTCACCCCTCCACTTT; j_call: TRBJ1-6; v_call: TRBV4-2; d_call: NA; clone_size: few
cdr3_aa: CASSLRQFNSPLHF; cdr3_nt: TGTGCCAGCAGCTTGCGGCAGTTCAATTCACCCCTCCACTTT; j_call: TRBJ1-6; v_call: TRBV7-2; d_call: NA; clone_size: many
cdr3_aa: CASSLPRGLAKYNEQFF; cdr3_nt: TGTGCCAGCAGCTTACCCCGAGGCCTAGCGAAATACAATGAGCAGTTCTTC; j_call: TRBJ2-1; v_call: TRBV7-6; d_call: NA; clone_size: many
cdr3_aa: CASSPWGGVGEDTQYF; cdr3_nt: TGTGCCAGCAGCCCTTGGGGGGGGGTTGGGGAAGATACGCAGTATTTT; j_call: TRBJ2-3; v_call: TRBV7-2; d_call: TRBD2; clone_size: many
cdr3_aa: CASKQNLGGNQPQHF; cdr3_nt: TGTGCCAGTAAGCAGAACCTTGGTGGCAATCAGCCCCAGCATTTT; j_call: TRBJ1-5; v_call: TRBV19; d_call: NA; clone_size: many
cdr3_aa: CASSWGNSPLHF; cdr3_nt: TGTGCCAGCAGTTGGGGGAATTCACCCCTCCACTTT; j_call: TRBJ1-6; v_call: TRBV28; d_call: NA; clone_size: many
cdr3_aa: CASSLDRVGSQHF; cdr3_nt: TGTGCCAGCAGTTTAGACAGGGTGGGGTCCCAGCATTTT; j_call: TRBJ1-5; v_call: TRBV12-3/TRBV12-4; d_call: NA; clone_size: many
cdr3_aa: CASNRDTHTDTQYF; cdr3_nt: TGCGCCAGCAACCGGGACACCCACACAGATACGCAGTATTTT; j_call: TRBJ2-3; v_call: TRBV5-1; d_call: NA; clone_size: few
cdr3_aa: CASSSAGVTQETQYF; cdr3_nt: TGTGCCAGCAGTTCGGCGGGGGTAACCCAAGAGACCCAGTACTTC; j_call: TRBJ2-5; v_call: TRBV28; d_call: TRBD2; clone_size: many
cdr3_aa: CASSPSPVYGYTF; cdr3_nt: TGTGCCAGCAGCCCTAGCCCTGTCTATGGCTACACCTTC; j_call: TRBJ1-2; v_call: TRBV12-3/TRBV12-4; d_call: NA; clone_size: few
cdr3_aa: CASSLPGARSYEQYF; cdr3_nt: TGTGCCAGCAGTTTACCGGGGGCCCGCTCCTACGAGCAGTACTTC; j_call: TRBJ2-7; v_call: TRBV28; d_call: NA; clone_size: NA
cdr3_aa: CASSRTSLDGYTF; cdr3_nt: TGTGCCAGTAGCCGCACATCGTTAGATGGCTACACCTTC; j_call: TRBJ1-2; v_call: TRBV19; d_call: NA; clone_size: many
cdr3_aa: CSARVVIGGETQYF; cdr3_nt: TGCAGTGCCCGAGTGGTGATAGGGGGAGAGACCCAGTACTTC; j_call: TRBJ2-5; v_call: TRBV20-1; d_call: NA; clone_size: many
cdr3_aa: CASRLAGSGGELFF; cdr3_nt: TGTGCCAGTCGACTAGCGGGGAGCGGCGGGGAGCTGTTTTTT; j_call: TRBJ2-2; v_call: TRBV6-2/TRBV6-3; d_call: TRBD2; clone_size: NA
cdr3_aa: CASSTLTAINYGYTF; cdr3_nt: TGTGCCAGCAGCACCCTGACAGCCATTAACTATGGCTACACCTTC; j_call: TRBJ1-2; v_call: TRBV7-9; d_call: NA; clone_size: many
cdr3_aa: CASSLGGTGVGANVLTF; cdr3_nt: TGCGCCAGCAGCTTGGGGGGGACAGGGGTTGGGGCCAACGTCCTGACTTTC; j_call: TRBJ2-6; v_call: TRBV5-1; d_call: TRBD1; clone_size: many
cdr3_aa: CASSPPGAEAFF; cdr3_nt: TGTGCCAGCAGTCCTCCGGGCGCTGAAGCTTTCTTT; j_call: TRBJ1-1; v_call: TRBV28; d_call: NA; clone_size: many